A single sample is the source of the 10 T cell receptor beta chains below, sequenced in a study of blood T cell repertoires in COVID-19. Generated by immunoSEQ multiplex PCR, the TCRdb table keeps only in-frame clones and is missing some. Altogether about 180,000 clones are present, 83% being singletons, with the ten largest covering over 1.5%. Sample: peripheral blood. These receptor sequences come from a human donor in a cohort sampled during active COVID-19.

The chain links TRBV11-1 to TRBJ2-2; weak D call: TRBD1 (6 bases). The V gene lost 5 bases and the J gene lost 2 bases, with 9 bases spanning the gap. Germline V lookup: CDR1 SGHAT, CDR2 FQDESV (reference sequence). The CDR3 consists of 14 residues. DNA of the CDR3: TGTGCCAGCAGCCTCGGGACAAACACCGGGGAGCTGTTTTTT. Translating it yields CASSLGTNTGELFF.

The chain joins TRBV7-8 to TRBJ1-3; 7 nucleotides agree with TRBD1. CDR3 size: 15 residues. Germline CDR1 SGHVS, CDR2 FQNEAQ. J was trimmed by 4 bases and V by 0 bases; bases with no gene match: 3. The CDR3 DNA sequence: TGTGCCAGCAGCTTAGCGGCAGGGGGGGGAAACACCATATATTTT. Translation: CASSLAAGGGNTIYF.

The CDR3 sequence is CASRSPGYGYTF. The CDR3 DNA reads as TGTGCCAGCAGGAGTCCAGGTTATGGCTACACCTTC. V and J are TRBV6-5 and TRBJ1-2; D call uncertain. Trimming removed 6 bases from V and 5 bases from J, with 10 bases in between. CDR1 and CDR2 from the germline V gene are MNHEY and SVGAGI. The CDR3 sequence is 12 residues long.

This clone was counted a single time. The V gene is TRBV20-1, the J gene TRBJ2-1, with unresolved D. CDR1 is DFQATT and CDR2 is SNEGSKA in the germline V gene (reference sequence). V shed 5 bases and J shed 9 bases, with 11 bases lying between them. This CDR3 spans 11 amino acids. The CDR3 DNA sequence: TGCAGTGCTTGGTCCTACGGTGAGCAGTTCTTC. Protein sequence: CSAWSYGEQFF.

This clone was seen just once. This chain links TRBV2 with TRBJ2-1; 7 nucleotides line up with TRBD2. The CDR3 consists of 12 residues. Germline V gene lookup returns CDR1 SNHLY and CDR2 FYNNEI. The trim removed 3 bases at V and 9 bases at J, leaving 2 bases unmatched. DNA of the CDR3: TGTGCCAGCAGTGAGAGCGGGGCTGAGCAGTTCTTC. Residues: CASSESGAEQFF.

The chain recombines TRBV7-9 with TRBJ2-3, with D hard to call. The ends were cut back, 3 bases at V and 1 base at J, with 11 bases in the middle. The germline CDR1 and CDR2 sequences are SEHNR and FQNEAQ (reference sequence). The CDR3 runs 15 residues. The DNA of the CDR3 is TGTGCCAGCAGCTTCCCGGGTCTAGGCACAGATACGCAGTATTTT. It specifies CASSFPGLGTDTQYF.

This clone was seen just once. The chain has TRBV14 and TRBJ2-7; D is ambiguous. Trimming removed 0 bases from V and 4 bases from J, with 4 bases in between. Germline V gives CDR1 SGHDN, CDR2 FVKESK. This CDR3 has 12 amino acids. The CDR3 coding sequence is TGTGCCAGCAGCCAAGATCGGTACGAGCAGTACTTC. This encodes CASSQDRYEQYF. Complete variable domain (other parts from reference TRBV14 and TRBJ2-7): EAGVTQFPSHSVIEKGQTVTLRCDPISGHDNLYWYRRVMGKEIKFLLHFVKESKQDESGMPNNRFLAERTGGTYSTLKVQPAELEDSGVYFCASSQDRYEQYFGPGTRLTVT.

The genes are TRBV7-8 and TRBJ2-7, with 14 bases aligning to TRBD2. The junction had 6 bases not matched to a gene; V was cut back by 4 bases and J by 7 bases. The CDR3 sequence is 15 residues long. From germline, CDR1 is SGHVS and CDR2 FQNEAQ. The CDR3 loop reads CASSWGGLAGVEQYF. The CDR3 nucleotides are TGTGCCAGCAGCTGGGGGGGACTAGCGGGAGTTGAGCAGTACTTC. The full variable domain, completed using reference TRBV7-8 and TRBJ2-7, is GAGVSQSPRYKVAKRGQDVALRCDPISGHVSLFWYQQALGQGPEFLTYFQNEAQLDKSGLPSDRFFAERPEGSVSTLKIQRTQQEDSAVYLCASSWGGLAGVEQYFGPGTRLTVT.

CDR3 sequence: CASSRREEVNTEAFF. Written as DNA, the CDR3 is TGTGCCAGCAGCCGCAGGGAGGAGGTAAACACTGAAGCTTTCTTT. This chain joins TRBV7-9 and TRBJ1-1; TRBD1 is a possible D gene (5 bases). The CDR3 has 15 amino acids. The germline V and J ends were trimmed by 5 bases and 2 bases, with 15 bases remaining between them. Germline V gene data show CDR1 as SEHNR and CDR2 as FQNEAQ (reference sequence).

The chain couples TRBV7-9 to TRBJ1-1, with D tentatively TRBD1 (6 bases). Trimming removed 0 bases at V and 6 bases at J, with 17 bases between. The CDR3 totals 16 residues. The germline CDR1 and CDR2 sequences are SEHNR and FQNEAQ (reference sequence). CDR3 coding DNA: TGTGCCAGCAGCTTAGCGGGGGGGGCTGGTCCCCCTGAAGCTTTCTTT. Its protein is CASSLAGGAGPPEAFF.